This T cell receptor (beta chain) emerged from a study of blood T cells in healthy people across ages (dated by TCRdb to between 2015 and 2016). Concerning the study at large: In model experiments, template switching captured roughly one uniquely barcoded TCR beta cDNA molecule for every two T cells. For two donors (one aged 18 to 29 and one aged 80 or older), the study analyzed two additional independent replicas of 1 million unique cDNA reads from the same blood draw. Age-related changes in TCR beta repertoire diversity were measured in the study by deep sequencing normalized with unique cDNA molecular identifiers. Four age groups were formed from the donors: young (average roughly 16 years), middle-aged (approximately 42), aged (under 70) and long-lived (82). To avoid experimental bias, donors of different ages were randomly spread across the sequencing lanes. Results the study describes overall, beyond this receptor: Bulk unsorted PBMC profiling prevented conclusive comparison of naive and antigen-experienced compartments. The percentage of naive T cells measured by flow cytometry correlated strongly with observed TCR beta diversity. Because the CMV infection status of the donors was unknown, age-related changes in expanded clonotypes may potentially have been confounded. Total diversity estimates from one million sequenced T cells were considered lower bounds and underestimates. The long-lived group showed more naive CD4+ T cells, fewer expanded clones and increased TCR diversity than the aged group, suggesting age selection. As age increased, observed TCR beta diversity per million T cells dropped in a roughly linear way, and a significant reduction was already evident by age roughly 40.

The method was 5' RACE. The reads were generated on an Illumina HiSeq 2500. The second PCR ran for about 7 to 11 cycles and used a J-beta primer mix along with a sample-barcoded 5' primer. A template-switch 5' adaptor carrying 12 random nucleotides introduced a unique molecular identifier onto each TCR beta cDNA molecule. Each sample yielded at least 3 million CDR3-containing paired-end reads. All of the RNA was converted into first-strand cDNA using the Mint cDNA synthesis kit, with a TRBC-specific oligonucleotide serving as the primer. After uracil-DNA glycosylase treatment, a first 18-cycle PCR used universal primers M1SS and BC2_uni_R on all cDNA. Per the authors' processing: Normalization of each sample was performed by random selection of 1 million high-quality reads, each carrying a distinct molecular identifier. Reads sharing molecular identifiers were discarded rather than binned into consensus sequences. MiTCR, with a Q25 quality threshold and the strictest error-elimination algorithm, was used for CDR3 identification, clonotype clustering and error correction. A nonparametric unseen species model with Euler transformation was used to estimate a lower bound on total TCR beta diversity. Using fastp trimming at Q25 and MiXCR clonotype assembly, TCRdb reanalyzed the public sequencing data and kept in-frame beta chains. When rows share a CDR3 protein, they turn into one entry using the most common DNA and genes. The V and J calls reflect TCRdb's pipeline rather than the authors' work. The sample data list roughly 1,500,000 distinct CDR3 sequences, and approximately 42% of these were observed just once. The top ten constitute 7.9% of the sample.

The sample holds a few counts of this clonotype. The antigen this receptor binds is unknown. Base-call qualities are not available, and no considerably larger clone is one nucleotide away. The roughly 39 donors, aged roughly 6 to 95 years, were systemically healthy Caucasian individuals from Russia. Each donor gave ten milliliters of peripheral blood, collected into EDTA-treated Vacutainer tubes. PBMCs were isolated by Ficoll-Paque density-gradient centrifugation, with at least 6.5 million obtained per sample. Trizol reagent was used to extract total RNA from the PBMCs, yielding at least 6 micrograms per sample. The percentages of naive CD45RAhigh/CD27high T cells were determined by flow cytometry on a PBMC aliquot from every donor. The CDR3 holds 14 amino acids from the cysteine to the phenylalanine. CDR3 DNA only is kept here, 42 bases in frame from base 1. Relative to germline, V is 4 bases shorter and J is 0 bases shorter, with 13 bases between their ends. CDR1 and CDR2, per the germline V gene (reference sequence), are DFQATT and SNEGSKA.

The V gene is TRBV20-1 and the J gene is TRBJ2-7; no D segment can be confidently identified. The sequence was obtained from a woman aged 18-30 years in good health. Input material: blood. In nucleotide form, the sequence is TGCAGTGCTACAATCCCTATGAGCTCCTACGAGCAGTACTTC. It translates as CSATIPMSSYEQYF.